This is a list of T cell receptor beta chains from one sample in a study of T cell repertoires in cytomegalovirus infection. Each CDR3 protein is one row after TCRdb ran MiXCR on the reads. Here the sample spans 230,000 or so distinct CDR3 sequences, around 35% being singletons. No antigen has been identified for these receptors. Sequencing used CD8+ T cells from cultured PBMCs, obtained from culture after CMV antigen stimulation. All receptors derive from a human donor in good health (CMV status not recorded). Some clones in this sample may be carry-over from other donors' samples. The conserved cysteine and the conserved F or W are not part of the CDR3 here.

V	length	CDR3
TRBV7-2	13	ASSLDSPPYNEQF
TRBV7-2	15	ASRRRGQGPGGTEAF
TRBV19	13	ASKKGVGMNTEAF
TRBV12-5	13	ASTRGGPLPKEQF
TRBV7-8	12	ASSESTRRETQY
TRBV27	12	ASSSGSGNNEQF
TRBV7-8	13	ASRLLAGPQETQY
TRBV27	15	ASRISGPGEYNQPQH
TRBV6-6	12	ASSYRSISYEQY
TRBV11-2	14	ASSPGLRAANEKLF
TRBV28	11	ASSQGQPNTIY
TRBV7-8	15	ASSLRGLREPIYEQY
TRBV7-3	12	ASSPEQGNYGYT
TRBV27	12	ASSLSWGASEAF
TRBV7-6	14	ASSSTDRAGANVLT
TRBV27	13	ASSSRTGARDTQY
TRBV7-4	13	ASSPRGRETEGYT